This T cell receptor beta chain was sequenced during a study of cytomegalovirus exposure and HLA in healthy donors. Study conclusions and caveats: Exclusion as indistinguishable affected some V segments, including TRBV6-2 and TRBV6-3. As a later analysis showed, several of the most significant clusters appeared to be linked to common viral pathogens. As was reported, the classifier diagnosed cytomegalovirus status with high specificity and sensitivity.

In the case of this clone: The antigen is not known.

In the PCR, 60 Vbeta and 13 Jbeta primers were used. The repertoire was sequenced with immunoSEQ multiplex PCR; TCRdb's copy has only in-frame clones and lacks some. The data show hundreds of thousands of clones, around 80% seen once. Germline CDR1 reads GTSNPN; CDR2 reads SVGIG (reference sequence). CDR3 length: 15 residues. Trimming cost V 2 bases and J 5 bases; bases outside gene matches: 8. The sequenced material came from PBMCs. The source of this sequence is a man aged 35 to 55 in good health and CMV-seropositive. The gene calls are TRBV30 and TRBJ2-1; 8 bases align to TRBD2. CDR3 loop: CAWSWGLAGNNEQFF. DNA for the CDR3: TGTGCCTGGAGTTGGGGGCTAGCGGGTAACAATGAGCAGTTCTTC.